This T cell receptor beta chain stems from a study of T-cell reconstitution after alpha-beta-depleted transplantation in children. On this clonotype itself: What it recognizes is unknown.

The TCRbeta library was prepared with unique molecular identifiers. TCRdb independently ran MiXCR on the PCR reads; one entry per CDR3 protein. The sample holds 700,000 to 950,000 distinct CDR3 sequences, roughly 15% seen once. General study points: Several hundred rapidly expanded clones from non-depleted graft cells reportedly supplied alpha-beta T cells about two months post-transplant. A year post-transplant, T-cell counts and diversity derived mostly from newly produced T cells. For some patients, TCRbeta diversity was high at day 60 because of recipient T cells and thymic progenitors that survived.

CDR3 length equals 15 residues. CDR1 and CDR2 from the germline V gene are SQVTM and ANQGSEA. The trim removed 1 base at V and 4 bases at J, leaving 10 bases unmatched. The chain couples TRBV29-1 to TRBJ2-7; 7 bases map to TRBD1. The sequences come from PBMCs, mostly from graft donor cells, collected 360 days after TCRalphabeta/CD19-depleted stem cell transplant. The sequence derives from a male patient between 10 and 17 years old who had a stem cell transplant for acute lymphoblastic leukemia, so the T cells may come from the graft donor. The CDR3, as DNA: TGCAGCGTTGAAGGCTGGGGACAGAGACCATACGAGCAGTACTTC. This encodes CSVEGWGQRPYEQYF.